The rows below give T cell receptor beta chains drawn from one sample of a study of tumor-infiltrating lymphocytes in primary liver carcinoma. Each CDR3 protein is one row after TCRdb ran MiXCR on the multiplex PCR reads. The data contain about 300,000 distinct CDR3 sequences, roughly 60% of them singletons. The sample was peripheral blood. The receptor source for this set is a man in his forties or fifties with primary liver carcinoma and hepatitis B virus infection. Both conserved end residues are part of each CDR3. Fields, in order: V gene, D gene, clone size, J gene, CDR3 protein, CDR3 DNA. D genes are given only for firm matches. Where a row states a size, it is once, few, many or the class of an expanded clone; other rows omit it.

TRBV29-1	NA	NA	TRBJ2-1	CSVAQDSYYEQLF	TGCAGCGTTGCCCAGGACTCCTACTATGAGCAGTTATTC
TRBV5-4	NA	many	TRBJ1-6	CASSLDRVATPLHF	TGTGCCAGCAGCTTGGACAGGGTCGCGACACCCCTCCACTTT
TRBV12-3/TRBV12-4	NA	many	TRBJ2-7	CASRDSTGLGEQYF	TGTGCCAGCAGGGATTCAACAGGGTTGGGCGAGCAGTACTTC
TRBV6-6	TRBD1	NA	TRBJ2-5	CASRKTGGKETQYF	TGTGCCAGCAGGAAAACAGGGGGAAAAGAGACCCAGTACTTC
TRBV6-2/TRBV6-3	NA	few	TRBJ2-2	CASSFRDPTGELFF	TGTGCCAGCAGTTTCCGGGACCCCACCGGGGAGCTGTTTTTT
TRBV11-2	NA	few	TRBJ2-7	CASSSLTGSFEQYF	TGTGCCAGCAGCTCCCTAACGGGGTCATTCGAGCAGTACTTC
TRBV4-1	NA	once	TRBJ2-5	CASSYSGGPGSGQETQYF	TGCGCCAGCAGCTATTCAGGAGGCCCCGGTAGCGGCCAAGAGACCCAGTACTTC
TRBV12-3/TRBV12-4	TRBD1	once	TRBJ2-3	CASSLQGALDTQYF	TGTGCCAGCAGCCTACAGGGGGCTTTAGATACCCAGTATTTT
TRBV6-1	NA	NA	TRBJ2-4	CASSEGPGHAIIQYF	TGTGCCAGCAGTGAGGGCCCGGGACATGCAATCATTCAATACTTC
TRBV11-1	NA	many	TRBJ2-7	CASSSEESGEQYF	TGTGCCAGCAGCTCCGAAGAATCGGGAGAGCAGTACTTC
TRBV20-1	NA	few	TRBJ1-5	CSAEVGNQPQHF	TGCAGTGCCGAGGTGGGCAATCAGCCCCAGCATTTT
TRBV30	TRBD1	NA	TRBJ2-3	CAWSPGQANQPQYF	TGTGCCTGGTCACCGGGACAGGCTAATCAGCCCCAGTATTTT